A single sample gave rise to the 3 T cell receptor beta chains below, sequenced in a study of chemoradiotherapy in HPV16-positive cancers. Clones were sequenced by immunoSEQ multiplex PCR, and TCRdb holds only the in-frame ones, with some missing. This table has about 25,000 clones, approximately 93% appearing once. This specimen was taken from a patient who underwent chemoradiotherapy. The receptors were sampled from a human donor with HPV-associated anogenital cancer.

The chain has TRBV5-1 and TRBJ2-3; TRBD1 aligns across 7 bases. The V and J ends lost 4 bases and 2 bases, in that order; junction bases with no gene match: 13. CDR1 and CDR2 from the germline V gene are SGHRS and YFSETQ. The CDR3 spans 17 residues. The CDR3 reads CASSRAQGETYTDTQYF. The DNA of the CDR3 is TGCGCCAGCAGCCGGGCCCAGGGGGAGACTTACACAGATACGCAGTATTTT.

J is TRBJ1-5 and V is TRBV2; D might be TRBD1 (6 bases). This CDR3 is 14 amino acids long. CDR1 is SNHLY and CDR2 is FYNNEI in the germline V gene. V lost 6 bases and J lost 2, with 11 bases in between. The CDR3 coding sequence is TGTGCCAGCAGGTGGGACAACGGCAATCAGCCCCAGCATTTT. Protein sequence: CASRWDNGNQPQHF.

The chain employs TRBV11-2 and TRBJ2-5; TRBD1 is a possible D gene (5 bases). Deletions cut 4 bases from V and 5 bases from J, with 17 bases between. This CDR3 has 15 amino acids. The germline V gene encodes CDR1 SGHAT and CDR2 FQNNGV. The DNA of the CDR3 is TGTGCCAGCAGCTCCAACCCCCCAGGGTTGGAGACCCAGTACTTC. Its protein product is CASSSNPPGLETQYF.